The rows below give T cell receptor beta chains drawn from one sample of a study of T cells in Graves' hyperthyroidism and ophthalmopathy. A single record per CDR3 protein comes from TCRdb applying MiXCR to the multiplex PCR reads. The sample has a few hundred thousand distinct CDR3 sequences; about 13% are singletons. Sequencing input: blood. Every receptor here comes from a woman under 30 with Graves' hyperthyroidism. Both conserved end residues are part of each CDR3. Each record gives: CDR3 length, V gene, clone size, J gene, D gene, CDR3 protein, CDR3 DNA. D genes are given only for firm matches. Expanded clones are given a class, and other clones once, few, many or no size at all.

cdr3_length: 15; v_call: TRBV7-2; clone_size: many; j_call: TRBJ1-1; d_call: -; cdr3_aa: CASSSGGGRGTEAFF; cdr3_nt: TGTGCCAGCAGCTCCGGCGGCGGCAGGGGAACTGAAGCTTTCTTT
cdr3_length: 14; v_call: TRBV12-3/TRBV12-4; clone_size: many; j_call: TRBJ1-1; d_call: -; cdr3_aa: CASSPGGATYEAFF; cdr3_nt: TGTGCCAGCAGTCCCGGCGGGGCCACCTATGAAGCTTTCTTT
cdr3_length: 13; v_call: TRBV25-1; clone_size: -; j_call: TRBJ2-7; d_call: -; cdr3_aa: CASSFGVGYEQYF; cdr3_nt: TGTGCCAGCAGTTTTGGCGTCGGGTACGAGCAGTACTTC
cdr3_length: 15; v_call: TRBV3-1; clone_size: -; j_call: TRBJ2-1; d_call: TRBD2; cdr3_aa: CASSRLAGVGDEQFF; cdr3_nt: TGTGCCAGCAGCCGACTAGCGGGAGTAGGGGATGAGCAGTTCTTC
cdr3_length: 13; v_call: TRBV20-1; clone_size: many; j_call: TRBJ2-2; d_call: -; cdr3_aa: CSARPRAVGELFF; cdr3_nt: TGCAGTGCTAGACCCAGGGCGGTCGGGGAGCTGTTTTTT
cdr3_length: 15; v_call: TRBV27; clone_size: many; j_call: TRBJ1-5; d_call: -; cdr3_aa: CASSLFGAGNQPQHF; cdr3_nt: TGTGCCAGCAGTTTATTCGGGGCAGGTAATCAGCCCCAGCATTTT
cdr3_length: 17; v_call: TRBV10-1; clone_size: -; j_call: TRBJ2-7; d_call: TRBD2; cdr3_aa: CASSETPAGGGESEQYF; cdr3_nt: TGCGCCAGCAGTGAGACCCCAGCTGGGGGGGGTGAAAGCGAGCAGTACTTC
cdr3_length: 15; v_call: TRBV9; clone_size: few; j_call: TRBJ2-1; d_call: -; cdr3_aa: CASSHEADQNNEQFF; cdr3_nt: TGTGCCAGCTCCCACGAGGCAGATCAGAACAATGAGCAGTTCTTC
cdr3_length: 16; v_call: TRBV7-8; clone_size: many; j_call: TRBJ2-3; d_call: -; cdr3_aa: CASSTDSRSFTDTQYF; cdr3_nt: TGTGCCAGCAGCACAGACAGTCGTTCTTTCACAGATACGCAGTATTTT
cdr3_length: 15; v_call: TRBV11-1; clone_size: many; j_call: TRBJ2-1; d_call: TRBD1; cdr3_aa: CASSSGQGSYNEQFF; cdr3_nt: TGTGCCAGCAGCTCCGGACAGGGCTCCTACAATGAGCAGTTCTTC
cdr3_length: 15; v_call: TRBV3-1; clone_size: few; j_call: TRBJ1-4; d_call: -; cdr3_aa: CASHGASATNEKLFF; cdr3_nt: TGTGCCAGCCATGGGGCCTCTGCAACTAATGAAAAACTGTTTTTT
cdr3_length: 13; v_call: TRBV30; clone_size: many; j_call: TRBJ1-4; d_call: -; cdr3_aa: CAWSGPLGAELFF; cdr3_nt: TGTGCCTGGAGTGGGCCCCTCGGGGCGGAACTGTTTTTT
cdr3_length: 15; v_call: TRBV12-3/TRBV12-4; clone_size: many; j_call: TRBJ2-7; d_call: TRBD1; cdr3_aa: CASSRMTGAPYEQYF; cdr3_nt: TGTGCCAGCAGCCGAATGACAGGGGCTCCCTACGAGCAGTACTTC
cdr3_length: 16; v_call: TRBV6-2/TRBV6-3; clone_size: many; j_call: TRBJ2-1; d_call: TRBD2; cdr3_aa: CASSSLAASSYNEQFF; cdr3_nt: TGTGCCAGCTCGTCCCTAGCGGCTAGCTCCTACAATGAGCAGTTCTTC
cdr3_length: 15; v_call: TRBV5-4; clone_size: few; j_call: TRBJ2-1; d_call: TRBD1; cdr3_aa: CASSLRDSVPNEQFF; cdr3_nt: TGTGCCAGCAGCCTCCGGGACAGCGTTCCCAATGAGCAGTTCTTC
cdr3_length: 16; v_call: TRBV4-1; clone_size: many; j_call: TRBJ2-5; d_call: TRBD2; cdr3_aa: CASSQDKGLAKETQYF; cdr3_nt: TGCGCCAGCAGCCAAGATAAGGGACTAGCGAAAGAGACCCAGTACTTC
cdr3_length: 14; v_call: TRBV20-1; clone_size: many; j_call: TRBJ2-2; d_call: TRBD2; cdr3_aa: CSASGRRSAGELFF; cdr3_nt: TGCAGTGCTAGCGGGAGGCGGTCGGCCGGGGAGCTGTTTTTT
cdr3_length: 14; v_call: TRBV15; clone_size: many; j_call: TRBJ2-7; d_call: TRBD2; cdr3_aa: CATSITSGTYEQYF; cdr3_nt: TGTGCCACCAGCATCACTAGCGGGACCTACGAGCAGTACTTC
cdr3_length: 13; v_call: TRBV18; clone_size: -; j_call: TRBJ2-7; d_call: TRBD1; cdr3_aa: CASSAQHRGEQYF; cdr3_nt: TGTGCCAGCTCGGCTCAACACAGGGGGGAGCAGTACTTC
cdr3_length: 15; v_call: TRBV6-1; clone_size: many; j_call: TRBJ1-2; d_call: -; cdr3_aa: CASSEWGGTDYGYTF; cdr3_nt: TGTGCCAGCAGTGAATGGGGCGGAACAGATTATGGCTACACCTTC
cdr3_length: 14; v_call: TRBV11-2; clone_size: many; j_call: TRBJ1-2; d_call: -; cdr3_aa: CASSLGPEGYGYTF; cdr3_nt: TGTGCCAGCAGCTTAGGCCCAGAAGGGTATGGCTACACCTTC
cdr3_length: 15; v_call: TRBV5-5; clone_size: many; j_call: TRBJ1-5; d_call: -; cdr3_aa: CASSDSLLGNQPQHF; cdr3_nt: TGTGCCAGCAGCGATTCGCTTCTTGGGAATCAGCCCCAGCATTTT
cdr3_length: 15; v_call: TRBV30; clone_size: many; j_call: TRBJ2-2; d_call: TRBD2; cdr3_aa: CAWASGSANTGELFF; cdr3_nt: TGTGCCTGGGCTAGCGGGAGCGCGAACACCGGGGAGCTGTTTTTT
cdr3_length: 14; v_call: TRBV5-1; clone_size: many; j_call: TRBJ2-1; d_call: -; cdr3_aa: CASSPAGVYNEQFF; cdr3_nt: TGCGCCAGCAGCCCCGCGGGTGTTTACAATGAGCAGTTCTTC
cdr3_length: 14; v_call: TRBV20-1; clone_size: many; j_call: TRBJ1-6; d_call: -; cdr3_aa: CSARLGGYNSPLHF; cdr3_nt: TGCAGTGCTAGATTGGGCGGATATAATTCACCCCTCCACTTT
cdr3_length: 17; v_call: TRBV12-3/TRBV12-4; clone_size: few; j_call: TRBJ1-4; d_call: -; cdr3_aa: CASRSRGTHATNEKLFF; cdr3_nt: TGTGCCAGCAGATCTCGAGGGACCCATGCAACTAATGAAAAACTGTTTTTT
cdr3_length: 20; v_call: TRBV5-1; clone_size: many; j_call: TRBJ1-3; d_call: TRBD1; cdr3_aa: CASSPGTGGLLLSSGNTIYF; cdr3_nt: TGCGCCAGCAGCCCTGGGACAGGGGGCCTCCTATTGTCCTCTGGAAACACCATATATTTT
cdr3_length: 12; v_call: TRBV29-1; clone_size: many; j_call: TRBJ2-4; d_call: -; cdr3_aa: CSGTGPKNIQYF; cdr3_nt: TGCAGCGGTACAGGGCCCAAAAACATTCAGTACTTC
cdr3_length: 15; v_call: TRBV5-6; clone_size: few; j_call: TRBJ2-2; d_call: -; cdr3_aa: CASSLIPVDTGELFF; cdr3_nt: TGTGCCAGCAGCTTGATCCCAGTCGACACCGGGGAGCTGTTTTTT
cdr3_length: 16; v_call: TRBV20-1; clone_size: many; j_call: TRBJ2-1; d_call: TRBD2; cdr3_aa: CSARDRRASGRNEQFF; cdr3_nt: TGCAGTGCTAGAGATCGAAGGGCTAGCGGGAGGAATGAGCAGTTCTTC
cdr3_length: 18; v_call: TRBV3-1; clone_size: many; j_call: TRBJ1-4; d_call: -; cdr3_aa: CASSQFSQSLATNEKLFF; cdr3_nt: TGTGCCAGCAGCCAATTCTCCCAGTCTCTTGCAACTAATGAAAAACTGTTTTTT
cdr3_length: 15; v_call: TRBV20-1; clone_size: many; j_call: TRBJ1-3; d_call: -; cdr3_aa: CSARPLGQSGNTIYF; cdr3_nt: TGCAGTGCGAGGCCATTAGGGCAGTCTGGAAACACCATATATTTT
cdr3_length: 13; v_call: TRBV20-1; clone_size: few; j_call: TRBJ1-4; d_call: TRBD1; cdr3_aa: CSAGTGGDEKLFF; cdr3_nt: TGCAGTGCGGGGACAGGGGGGGATGAAAAACTGTTTTTT
cdr3_length: 15; v_call: TRBV9; clone_size: many; j_call: TRBJ1-1; d_call: -; cdr3_aa: CASMPGETMNTEAFF; cdr3_nt: TGTGCCAGCATGCCCGGGGAGACCATGAACACTGAAGCTTTCTTT
cdr3_length: 19; v_call: TRBV14; clone_size: many; j_call: TRBJ1-2; d_call: -; cdr3_aa: CASSHYPMGVARTDYGYTF; cdr3_nt: TGTGCCAGCAGCCACTACCCGATGGGGGTGGCAAGGACCGACTATGGCTACACCTTC
cdr3_length: 18; v_call: TRBV28; clone_size: many; j_call: TRBJ2-3; d_call: TRBD2; cdr3_aa: CASSLMGATSGRTDTQYF; cdr3_nt: TGTGCCAGCAGTTTAATGGGGGCGACTAGCGGGAGGACAGATACGCAGTATTTT
cdr3_length: 14; v_call: TRBV19; clone_size: -; j_call: TRBJ1-5; d_call: TRBD1; cdr3_aa: CASQGDRAGQPQHF; cdr3_nt: TGTGCCAGTCAAGGGGACAGGGCCGGTCAGCCCCAGCATTTT
cdr3_length: 15; v_call: TRBV28; clone_size: -; j_call: TRBJ1-1; d_call: -; cdr3_aa: CASGPEGVPNTEAFF; cdr3_nt: TGTGCCAGCGGCCCTGAGGGGGTTCCTAACACTGAAGCTTTCTTT
cdr3_length: 16; v_call: TRBV4-1; clone_size: few; j_call: TRBJ2-7; d_call: -; cdr3_aa: CASSQGASRGAYEQYF; cdr3_nt: TGCGCCAGCAGCCAAGGGGCTAGCAGGGGGGCCTACGAGCAGTACTTC
cdr3_length: 15; v_call: TRBV12-3/TRBV12-4; clone_size: many; j_call: TRBJ1-1; d_call: TRBD1; cdr3_aa: CASSFLRTGGTEAFF; cdr3_nt: TGTGCCAGCAGTTTTCTCCGGACAGGGGGCACTGAAGCTTTCTTT
cdr3_length: 18; v_call: TRBV9; clone_size: -; j_call: TRBJ2-2; d_call: TRBD2; cdr3_aa: CASSVALSSGRIPGELFF; cdr3_nt: TGTGCCAGCAGCGTAGCTCTCTCTAGCGGGAGGATACCCGGGGAGCTGTTTTTT
cdr3_length: 16; v_call: TRBV19; clone_size: -; j_call: TRBJ2-3; d_call: -; cdr3_aa: CASSTPLGGPQDTQYF; cdr3_nt: TGTGCCAGTAGTACCCCACTCGGGGGGCCACAAGATACGCAGTATTTT
cdr3_length: 15; v_call: TRBV29-1; clone_size: -; j_call: TRBJ1-2; d_call: TRBD1; cdr3_aa: CSVKDETGEGYGYTF; cdr3_nt: TGCAGCGTTAAAGATGAGACAGGGGAGGGATATGGCTACACCTTC
cdr3_length: 15; v_call: TRBV12-3/TRBV12-4; clone_size: many; j_call: TRBJ1-5; d_call: -; cdr3_aa: CASRFQSVGNQPQHF; cdr3_nt: TGTGCCAGCCGCTTTCAGAGCGTCGGCAATCAGCCCCAGCATTTT
cdr3_length: 15; v_call: TRBV20-1; clone_size: many; j_call: TRBJ1-2; d_call: TRBD1; cdr3_aa: CSATTGTDSNYGYTF; cdr3_nt: TGCAGTGCGACAACCGGGACAGATTCGAACTATGGCTACACCTTC
cdr3_length: 14; v_call: TRBV12-3/TRBV12-4; clone_size: many; j_call: TRBJ1-6; d_call: TRBD1; cdr3_aa: CASTQTGTNSPLHF; cdr3_nt: TGTGCCAGCACCCAGACAGGGACTAATTCACCCCTCCACTTT
cdr3_length: 15; v_call: TRBV28; clone_size: -; j_call: TRBJ2-1; d_call: -; cdr3_aa: CASSLGGRAYNEQFF; cdr3_nt: TGTGCCAGCAGTTTAGGTGGGAGAGCTTACAATGAGCAGTTCTTC
cdr3_length: 12; v_call: TRBV7-9; clone_size: many; j_call: TRBJ2-7; d_call: -; cdr3_aa: CASSLVAGEQYF; cdr3_nt: TGTGCCAGCAGCTTAGTGGCAGGCGAGCAGTACTTC
cdr3_length: 11; v_call: TRBV30; clone_size: many; j_call: TRBJ2-7; d_call: -; cdr3_aa: CAWSEAYEQYF; cdr3_nt: TGTGCCTGGAGTGAGGCCTACGAGCAGTACTTC
cdr3_length: 15; v_call: TRBV28; clone_size: many; j_call: TRBJ1-5; d_call: TRBD1; cdr3_aa: CASRPMTGINQPQHF; cdr3_nt: TGTGCCAGTCGCCCGATGACAGGGATCAATCAGCCCCAGCATTTT
cdr3_length: 15; v_call: TRBV28; clone_size: many; j_call: TRBJ2-7; d_call: -; cdr3_aa: CASSLIVGTAGEQYF; cdr3_nt: TGTGCCAGCAGTTTAATAGTTGGGACAGCGGGCGAGCAGTACTTC
cdr3_length: 14; v_call: TRBV28; clone_size: many; j_call: TRBJ2-7; d_call: -; cdr3_aa: CASRLQGGSYEQYF; cdr3_nt: TGTGCCAGCAGGCTACAGGGAGGCTCCTACGAGCAGTACTTC
cdr3_length: 16; v_call: TRBV2; clone_size: many; j_call: TRBJ2-7; d_call: TRBD1; cdr3_aa: CASGVGEQGALGEQYF; cdr3_nt: TGTGCCAGCGGTGTGGGGGAACAGGGGGCGCTTGGCGAGCAGTACTTC
cdr3_length: 15; v_call: TRBV3-1; clone_size: -; j_call: TRBJ2-7; d_call: TRBD1; cdr3_aa: CASSQEGTGGYEQYF; cdr3_nt: TGTGCCAGCAGCCAAGAGGGGACAGGGGGATACGAGCAGTACTTC
cdr3_length: 15; v_call: TRBV7-9; clone_size: -; j_call: TRBJ1-3; d_call: -; cdr3_aa: CASSPLGGSGSTIYF; cdr3_nt: TGTGCCAGCAGTCCCCTGGGCGGGTCTGGAAGCACCATATATTTT